This entry lists 20 T cell receptor beta chains sequenced from one sample in a study of blood T cell repertoires in COVID-19 (dated by TCRdb to the early 2020s). Receptors were amplified or captured by the immunoSEQ multiplex PCR assay. This immuneACCESS table, as held by TCRdb, lists in-frame sequences with V and J called but not all clones. Of the missing ones, under half trace to an unresolved V gene in checked studies; the others have no known cause. Present in this sample are a few hundred thousand clones, approximately 81% of which were seen just once. 3.6% of the sample rests with the top ten. Sequences were obtained from peripheral blood. The receptors derive from a woman under 30 with acute or convalescent COVID-19.

The CDR3 nucleotides read TGTGCCAGCTCACCAGGAGGGGGCGCGGACACTGAAGCTTTCTTT. This encodes CASSPGGGADTEAFF. The chain combines TRBV18 with TRBJ1-1; the match to TRBD1 covers 7 bases. V lost 2 bases, J lost 3 bases, and 6 bases stayed unmatched. Germline CDR1 KGHSH, CDR2 LQKENI. The CDR3 length is 15 residues.

The chain uses TRBV5-6 and TRBJ2-7; D remains ambiguous. The CDR3 contains 13 residues. Germline V gene sequence: CDR1 SGHDT, CDR2 YYEEEE. Trimming removed 2 bases at V and 2 bases at J, with 8 bases between. CDR3 in DNA: TGTGCCAGCAGCTTTGCGCCCACCTACGAGCAGTACTTC. Amino acid sequence: CASSFAPTYEQYF.

This clone occurred once. The rearrangement links TRBV2 to TRBJ2-3, with D unclear. Germline V CDR1 and CDR2: SNHLY, FYNNEI. The CDR3 loop spans 13 amino acids. Trimming took off 7 bases at V and 6 bases at J, with 14 bases between the two ends. CDR3 coding DNA: TGTGCCAGCACCATGGTCCTCGGGGATACGCAGTATTTT. It is translated as CASTMVLGDTQYF.

This chain links TRBV5-8 with TRBJ1-2; D is unresolved. Between the trimmed V and J ends, which lost 1 base and 0 bases, there was a span of 13 bases. The germline gives CDR1 SGHTS, CDR2 YDEGEE. The CDR3 length is 16 residues. CDR3 amino acids: CASSLILAFANYGYTF. CDR3 nucleotide sequence: TGTGCCAGCAGCTTGATATTAGCTTTTGCTAACTATGGCTACACCTTC.

Concerning this clone: Other DNA sequences in the same sample also yield this CDR3. This chain connects TRBV4-2 to TRBJ2-5, with D perhaps matching TRBD2 (6 bases). The germline V gene encodes CDR1 LGHNA and CDR2 YNFKEQ. V shed 0 bases and J shed 1 base, with 12 bases lying between them. This CDR3 is built from 16 residues. CDR3 in DNA: TGTGCCAGCAGCCAAGAAGTCCGGGACTCCCAAGAGACCCAGTACTTC. The encoded protein is CASSQEVRDSQETQYF.

This clone was detected a few times. V gene TRBV7-3 combines with J gene TRBJ2-3; perhaps TRBD1 as D (7 bases). Trimming stripped 3 bases from V and 0 bases from J, with 16 bases between. From germline, CDR1 is SGHTA and CDR2 FQGTGA. The CDR3 has 17 residues. Here the CDR3 DNA reads TGTGCCAGCAGCTTCGGCGCAGGGGGGCTTAGCACAGATACGCAGTATTTT. Residues: CASSFGAGGLSTDTQYF.

The chain carries TRBV7-9 and TRBJ1-4, with TRBD1 identical over 7 bases. V shed 5 bases and J 5 bases; nucleotides not matched to a gene: 5. Germline-derived CDR1 and CDR2 are SEHNR and FQNEAQ (reference sequence). The CDR3 loop spans 14 amino acids. The CDR3 here is CASSGRDRNEKLFF. The CDR3 DNA follows: TGTGCCAGCAGCGGCCGGGACAGAAATGAAAAACTGTTTTTT.

The chain joins TRBV20-1 to TRBJ1-2; 7 positions agree with TRBD1. This CDR3 spans 11 amino acids. After removal of 6 bases from V and 8 bases from J, the junction contained 6 bases not matched to a gene. From germline, CDR1 is DFQATT and CDR2 SNEGSKA (reference sequence). CDR3 nucleotide sequence: TGCAGTGCAACGACAGGGAGGGGCTACACCTTC. This gives the protein CSATTGRGYTF.

The chain joins TRBV20-1 to TRBJ1-6; TRBD1 is a possible D gene (6 bases). The CDR3 is 15 residues long. V was shortened by 3 bases and J by 10 bases, with 19 bases between the two germline ends. Germline CDR1 and CDR2: DFQATT and SNEGSKA (reference sequence). DNA for the CDR3: TGCAGTGCTAGTGATGGGGCTCCGGGACAATCACCCCTCCACTTT. Protein: CSASDGAPGQSPLHF.

Here the CDR3 reads CASSSLLALTDTQYF. The CDR3 DNA follows: TGTGCCAGCAGCTCGTTGCTAGCGCTCACAGATACGCAGTATTTT. The chain links TRBV11-1 to TRBJ2-3, with D possibly matching TRBD2 (6 bases). The CDR3 loop spans 15 amino acids. From germline, CDR1 is SGHAT and CDR2 FQDESV (reference sequence). Trimming left V 4 bases short and J 2 bases short, with 13 bases between.

Regarding this clone: The sample has other DNA sequences that encode this CDR3 too. The V call is TRBV12-5, the J call TRBJ1-1; 8 nucleotides align to TRBD1. In germline, CDR1 is LGHNT, CDR2 FRNRAP. The CDR3 extends over 15 amino acids. The V segment lost 0 bases and the J segment 1 base; nucleotides outside the gene matches: 1. CDR3 in DNA: TGTGCTAGTGGTTTGGTTCAGGGGGCGAACACTGAAGCTTTCTTT. This sequence encodes CASGLVQGANTEAFF.

This clone has just one count. The chain links TRBV5-1 to TRBJ1-2; 8 bases line up with TRBD1. This CDR3 is 15 amino acids long. Trimming at V came to 4 bases and at J to 7 bases, leaving 12 bases not matched to a gene. CDR1 and CDR2 from the germline V gene are SGHRS and YFSETQ. CDR3 amino acids: CASSTRTGRVGGYTF. CDR3 DNA: TGCGCCAGCAGCACCAGGACAGGGAGGGTGGGTGGCTACACCTTC.

The CDR3 DNA is TGTGCCAGCAGCTTATTTGGCGGGTATGGCTACACCTTC. Its translation: CASSLFGGYGYTF. The V gene is TRBV11-3, the J gene TRBJ1-2; no firm D call. Deletions cut 2 bases from V and 5 bases from J, with 9 bases between. This CDR3 has 13 residues. CDR1 SGHNT and CDR2 YENEEA come from the germline V gene.

The chain employs TRBV28 and TRBJ2-7; 8 positions match TRBD1. Germline CDR1 reads MDHEN; CDR2 reads SYDVKM. This CDR3 comprises 16 residues. V lost 3 bases and J lost 2; bases outside the gene matches: 9. In DNA, the CDR3 is TGTGCCAGCAGTTTCGGCCCAAAGGGACAGGCCTACGAGCAGTACTTC. This encodes CASSFGPKGQAYEQYF.

This clone has only a few counts. This chain joins TRBV9 and TRBJ2-3; 11 bases agree with TRBD2. Germline CDR1 reads SGDLS; CDR2 reads YYNGEE. The J segment lost 3 bases and the V segment lost 4 bases, leaving 7 bases of the junction unmatched. This CDR3 contains 16 residues. CDR3 region: CASSRLSGGATDTQYF. The CDR3 bases are TGTGCCAGCAGCCGCCTTAGCGGGGGGGCGACAGATACGCAGTATTTT.

This clone appeared once. The chain is built from TRBV21-1 and TRBJ2-2; TRBD2 was called by the table and not checked on the DNA. TRBV21-1 is shown as a pseudogene. This CDR3 comprises 19 residues. The CDR3 DNA reads TGTGCCAGCAGCATACGGGGACTAGCGGGGGGACAATACACCGGGGAGCTGTTTTTT. It translates to CASSIRGLAGGQYTGELFF.

The rearrangement links TRBV21-1 to TRBJ2-7; the D call of TRBD2 is as the table states it, not checked on the DNA. TRBV21-1 is a documented pseudogene. This CDR3 is 19 amino acids long. This chain's CDR3 is CASSKRGGNRDVRLYEQYF. CDR3 DNA: TGTGCCAGCAGCAAAAGGGGGGGGAACCGCGACGTTCGACTATACGAGCAGTACTTC.

The chain combines TRBV4-2 with TRBJ2-2; TRBD1 might be the D (6 bases). CDR1 is LGHNA and CDR2 is YNFKEQ in the germline V gene. V was cut by 2 bases and J by 0 bases, with 13 bases left in between. The CDR3 covers 17 residues. The CDR3 bases are TGTGCCAGCAGCCAACAGACAGGACTGGCGAACACCGGGGAGCTGTTTTTT. Translated, it gives CASSQQTGLANTGELFF.

This clone was detected only once. Here the CDR3 reads CASSQGSSGNIQYF. CDR3 nucleotides: TGTGCCAGCAGCCAAGGTTCTAGCGGAAACATTCAGTACTTC. V gene TRBV3-1 (or the pseudogene TRBV3-2) combines with J gene TRBJ2-4; TRBD2 matches at 7 bases. This CDR3 is built from 14 residues. J gave up 6 bases and V 1 base, and 3 bases lay outside the gene matches. CDR1 is LGHDT and CDR2 is YNNKEL in the germline V gene (reference sequence).

This clone was recorded a few times. The genes are TRBV2 and TRBJ1-1; 10 bases align to TRBD1. The CDR3 sequence is 13 residues long. J lost 4 bases, V lost 8 bases, and 4 bases had no gene match. Germline loops: CDR1 SNHLY, CDR2 FYNNEI. CDR3 in amino acids: CASEDRGTTEAFF. CDR3 bases: TGTGCCAGCGAGGACAGGGGGACCACTGAAGCTTTCTTT. The complete variable domain, with remaining parts taken from reference TRBV2 and TRBJ1-1, reads EPEVTQTPSHQVTQMGQEVILRCVPISNHLYFYWYRQILGQKVEFLVSFYNNEISEKSEIFDDQFSVERPDGSNFTLKIRSTKLEDSAMYFCASEDRGTTEAFFGQGTRLTVV.